This TCR beta chain was profiled in a study of graft-versus-host responses after intestinal transplantation. The wider study: Those transplanted obtained multivisceral, liver-intestinal, or isolated intestinal grafts. For two to three years after anti-thymocyte globulin induction, all recipients took tacrolimus and steroids.

The V gene end was trimmed by 8 bases and the J gene end by 4 bases; junction bases not matched to a gene: 11. This CDR3 has 15 amino acids. Per germline, CDR1 MDHEN and CDR2 SYDVKM. A note on this clone: Its antigen is as yet unknown.

Clones were read by immunoSEQ multiplex PCR, and TCRdb kept only the in-frame ones, dropping some. The sample has tens of thousands of clones; roughly 91% are singletons. Whole-study results and caveats: GvH clones turned up in recipient marrow; some had shown up first in ileum or blood. An association linked early post-transplant HvG declines with peak circulating GvH clone levels.

The TCR was taken from a human donor who was the organ donor for an intestinal transplant. The sequences come from unstimulated CD4+ T cells sorted from spleen or lymph node cells, collected before transplant. The genes are TRBV28 and TRBJ2-1; 7 positions match TRBD1. CDR3 nucleotides: TGTGCCAGCGTATTATCCGGGACAGTTTACAATGAGCAGTTCTTC. Protein: CASVLSGTVYNEQFF.